Reported below is one TCR beta chain. Its antigen is not identified. The assay was immunoSEQ multiplex PCR, and TCRdb's table has in-frame clones only and misses some. The table shows about 150,000 clones, with around 80% occurring only once. Germline CDR1 is SGHTS and CDR2 is YDEGEE. Germline trimming cut 0 bases from V and 7 bases from J; bases unmatched to any gene: 4. The CDR3 is made up of 14 amino acids. The data derive from a study of cytomegalovirus exposure and HLA in healthy donors. General observations from the study: As confirmed in vitro, a few CMV-associated chains were specific for CMV antigens. Both high specificity and high sensitivity reportedly marked the classifier's diagnosis of cytomegalovirus status. For most TCR sequences rarity was the rule, although some public TCRs occurred in many donors.

This receptor was obtained from a man aged 25 to 45 in good health and CMV-seropositive. The specimen sequenced was PBMCs. V is TRBV5-8 and J is TRBJ1-1; 9 nucleotides agree with TRBD1. CDR3 sequence (DNA): TGTGCCAGCAGCTTGGACAGGGGGCGTGATGAAGCTTTCTTT. Translating gives CASSLDRGRDEAFF.